This TCR beta chain was observed in a study of control samples from healthy donors and cancer patients. The assay was immunoSEQ multiplex PCR, and TCRdb's table has in-frame clones only and misses some. Among 74,000 or so clones listed, around 91% were seen once. Trimming left V 1 base short and J 2 bases short, with 17 bases between. Germline CDR1 MGHRA, CDR2 YSYEKL. The CDR3 length is 17 residues. This TCR derives from a man between 45 and 60 years old in good health. The sample taken for sequencing was blood. This chain joins TRBV4-1 and TRBJ1-2; D may be TRBD1 (6 bases). CDR3 nucleotides: TGCGCCAGCAGCCAAGGGTCTCGGGACACCAAAAACTATGGCTACACCTTC. Translation: CASSQGSRDTKNYGYTF.